This T cell receptor (beta chain) was profiled in a study of chemoradiotherapy in HPV16-positive cancers. Over chemoradiotherapy, repertoires were sampled more than once. This clone was seen only a few times. Its target is unknown. Sequencing was performed with immunoSEQ multiplex PCR; in TCRdb, only in-frame clones are kept and a portion is missing. The table records 5,700 or so clones, 73% of them present only once. Study outcomes and limitations: Candidate HPV-specific clones and E7-related TCR motifs grew in tumor during treatment. Functional assays defining HPV-specific T cells used only two HPV16-positive patients.

Germline values: CDR1 SGHRS, CDR2 YFSETQ. This CDR3 region has 13 residues. Trimming cost V 2 bases and J 14 bases; bases outside gene matches: 7. Source: tumor tissue, taken from a patient who underwent chemoradiotherapy. The TCR was taken from a human donor with HPV-associated anogenital cancer. This chain joins TRBV5-1 and TRBJ2-1; the match to TRBD2 covers 10 bases. CDR3 coding DNA: TGCGCCAGCAGCTTAGACGCTAGCGGGGGAGAGTTCTTC. Protein: CASSLDASGGEFF.